The next 16 T cell receptor beta chains were all read from a single sample in a study of regulatory T cells in long-lasting Graves disease. Noted time point: persistent/refractory GD, antithyroid drugs over 5 years with positive TRAb. TCR sequences were obtained from RNA taken from PBMCs. Assembly of TCR beta libraries relied on iRepertoire HTBI primers together with Arm-PCR of CDR3 regions. TCRdb re-derived calls from the multiplex PCR reads in MiXCR, one entry per CDR3 protein. The sample contains 400,000 or so distinct CDR3 sequences, less than 25% of which appear only once. The specimen comprised peripheral blood mononuclear cells (PBMCs), sampled when the disease was refractory, from a patient treated with antithyroid drugs. Receptors were obtained from a female donor with Graves disease.

V is TRBV11-1 and J is TRBJ1-2, with 10 positions matching TRBD1. The ends lost 9 bases at V and 8 bases at J; junction bases unmatched: 15. The CDR3 is 15 residues long. Germline assignment: CDR1 SGHAT and CDR2 FQDESV (reference sequence). The CDR3 loop reads CASSSLRDRGAGYTF. The CDR3 nucleotides are TGTGCCAGTAGTTCTCTGAGGGACAGGGGCGCGGGCTACACCTTC.

The chain joins TRBV29-1 to TRBJ2-5; 11 bases match TRBD2. V lost 2 bases and J lost 4; bases outside the gene matches: 6. Germline V gene sequence: CDR1 SQVTM, CDR2 ANQGSEA. The CDR3 covers 15 residues. Written as DNA, the CDR3 is TGCAGCGTTGAACTCCTAGCGGGAGGAGGAGAGACCCAGTACTTC. Translating it yields CSVELLAGGGETQYF.

The chain uses TRBV7-2 and TRBJ2-7, with no clear D. Germline V lookup: CDR1 SGHTA, CDR2 FQGNSA. V was trimmed by 0 bases and J by 2 bases, leaving 11 bases between them. This CDR3 has 15 amino acids. CDR3: CASSLAAGFPYEQYF. CDR3 bases: TGTGCCAGCAGCTTAGCGGCCGGTTTCCCCTACGAGCAGTACTTC.

The chain carries TRBV9 and TRBJ2-3; no definite D call. Looked up from germline, CDR1 is SGDLS and CDR2 is YYNGEE. V lost 0 bases to trimming and J lost 2 bases, with 4 bases between them. The length of the CDR3 is 13 residues. The CDR3 coding sequence is TGTGCCAGCAGCGTAGAGCACACAGATACGCAGTATTTT. Its protein is CASSVEHTDTQYF.

This clonotype has ten or more counts. This rearrangement joins TRBV6-1 to TRBJ2-7; unclear D gene. V was pared by 3 bases and J by 2 bases, with 14 bases between. Germline lookup yields CDR1 MNHNS and CDR2 SASEGT. The CDR3 spans 15 residues. The CDR3 here is CASSDFAELPYEQYF. The CDR3 nucleotides are TGTGCCAGCAGTGATTTTGCGGAGCTTCCCTACGAGCAGTACTTC.

This chain connects TRBV7-8 to TRBJ2-5; TRBD2 agrees at 8 bases. The germline gives CDR1 SGHVS, CDR2 FQNEAQ. The CDR3 sequence is 13 residues long. V was pared by 4 bases and J by 6 bases, with 4 bases of the junction left unmatched. The CDR3 spells CASSSGLEQTQYF. In DNA form, the CDR3 reads TGTGCCAGCAGCTCGGGACTAGAACAGACCCAGTACTTC.

This clonotype was counted only a few times. This chain joins TRBV6-9 and TRBJ1-2; tentative D call: TRBD1 (6 bases). Germline assignment: CDR1 MNHGY and CDR2 SVAAGI. V gave up 3 bases and J gave up 8 bases, with 22 bases separating them. This CDR3 contains 16 residues. The CDR3 DNA sequence: TGTGCCAGCAGTTACTCTGGGAGCACAGGGACTAGGGGCTACACCTTC. Amino acids: CASSYSGSTGTRGYTF.

This clonotype was recorded at least ten times. The chain recombines TRBV12-3 or TRBV12-4 with TRBJ1-2; weak D call: TRBD1 (6 bases). V was trimmed by 4 bases and J by 6 bases, leaving 15 bases between them. The CDR3 runs to 14 residues. CDR3 amino acids: CASSSWGGPNGYTF. The DNA for the CDR3 is TGTGCCAGCAGTTCCTGGGGGGGGCCCAATGGCTACACCTTC.

This clonotype showed up just a few times. The J gene is TRBJ1-6, the V gene TRBV30; D gene ambiguous. Trimming removed 1 base from V and 6 bases from J, with 10 bases in between. Germline V gene sequence: CDR1 GTSNPN, CDR2 SVGIG (reference sequence). The CDR3 has 14 residues. CDR3 DNA sequence: TGTGCCTGGAGTGGAAGTTTGAGTAATTCACCCCTCCACTTT. The encoded protein is CAWSGSLSNSPLHF.

This clonotype was seen ten or more times. The chain recombines TRBV13 with TRBJ2-3, with D possibly matching TRBD1 (6 bases). Trimming removed 1 base at V and 2 bases at J, with 13 bases between. The CDR3 is 16 amino acids. Germline loops: CDR1 PRHDT, CDR2 FYEKMQ (reference sequence). For the CDR3, the DNA is TGTGCCAGCAGCTTAGCAGGGGCCTATCTCACAGATACGCAGTATTTT. Translated, it gives CASSLAGAYLTDTQYF.

The V gene is TRBV19, the J gene TRBJ2-7; the match to TRBD1 covers 9 bases. Germline CDR1 LNHDA, CDR2 SQIVND (reference sequence). This CDR3 region has 13 residues. After removal of 6 bases from V and 6 bases from J, the junction contained 6 bases not matched to a gene. Here the CDR3 DNA reads TGTGCCAGTAGCCGGGACAGGGCATCCGAGCAGTACTTC. Residues: CASSRDRASEQYF.

This rearrangement joins TRBV15 to TRBJ1-2; D remains ambiguous. The V gene lost 1 base and the J gene lost 8 bases, with 17 bases spanning the gap. The germline V gene has CDR1 LNHNV and CDR2 YYDKDF (reference sequence). The CDR3 has 15 amino acids. CDR3 in amino acids: CATSRVVGPLSGYTF. Written as DNA, the CDR3 is TGTGCCACCAGCAGAGTCGTAGGGCCCCTATCGGGCTACACCTTC.

This clonotype appeared a few times. The chain recombines TRBV20-1 with TRBJ2-1; 9 bases agree with TRBD1. The CDR3 is 15 residues long. Germline V lookup: CDR1 DFQATT, CDR2 SNEGSKA (reference sequence). V lost 5 bases and J lost 5; bases outside the gene matches: 10. As DNA, the CDR3 is TGCAGTGCTTTCTCAATGACAGGGGGTCACAATGAGCAGTTCTTC. This translates into CSAFSMTGGHNEQFF.

V and J are TRBV12-3 or TRBV12-4 and TRBJ1-4; D is uncertain. This CDR3 region has 18 residues. V gave up 5 bases and J gave up 3 bases, with 22 bases separating them. CDR3 nucleotides: TGTGCCAGCAGTCCATCCACTCAGGACGGCTGGGCTAATGAAAAACTGTTTTTT. Protein sequence: CASSPSTQDGWANEKLFF.

This clonotype was seen repeatedly, ten times or more. V and J are TRBV7-2 and TRBJ1-1; D unresolved. The CDR3 runs to 14 residues. Germline V CDR1 and CDR2: SGHTA, FQGNSA. The ends were cut back, 0 bases at V and 10 bases at J, with 15 bases in the middle. CDR3 bases: TGTGCCAGCAGCTTAGCGCGAGACGGTTCTAGAGCTTTCTTT. As protein: CASSLARDGSRAFF.

Concerning this clonotype itself: A much larger clone differs from this one at a single base, so this may be a read error. Since no conserved phenylalanine or tryptophan closes the CDR3, a read error is the likely cause. This chain connects TRBV28 to TRBJ2-7; a weak D match, TRBD2 (6 bases). Germline lookup yields CDR1 MDHEN and CDR2 SYDVKM. CDR3 length: 14 residues. The V and J ends lost 5 bases and 2 bases respectively, with 13 bases between them. The CDR3: CASSPRRDPYEQYS. CDR3 in DNA: TGTGCCAGCAGTCCTCGGAGGGACCCCTACGAGCAGTACTCC.